The 26 T cell receptor beta chains given below trace back to one sample, sequenced in a study of cytomegalovirus exposure and HLA in healthy donors. Amplification used 60 Vbeta primers and 13 Jbeta primers. Assay: immunoSEQ multiplex PCR; the TCRdb copy retains only in-frame clones and omits some. This table has roughly 67,000 clones, roughly 75% appearing once. Sequencing used PBMCs. These receptors came from a man in his fifties or sixties in good health and CMV-seropositive.

The chain combines TRBV5-6 with TRBJ2-1; tentative D call: TRBD1 (5 bases). From germline, CDR1 is SGHDT and CDR2 YYEEEE. CDR3 length: 14 amino acids. Deletions cut 1 base from V and 4 bases from J, with 9 bases between. This CDR3 reads CASSLYSGYNEQFF. The CDR3 nucleotides read TGTGCCAGCAGCTTGTATTCAGGGTACAATGAGCAGTTCTTC.

The chain carries TRBV5-4 and TRBJ1-1; TRBD1 matches at 8 bases. This CDR3 region has 14 residues. J gave up 6 bases and V 0 bases, and 4 bases lay outside the gene matches. The germline CDR1 and CDR2 sequences are SGHNT and YYREEE (reference sequence). CDR3 nucleotide sequence: TGTGCCAGCAGCTTGGCACAGGGGGGTTCTGAAGCTTTCTTT. This gives the protein CASSLAQGGSEAFF.

The chain couples TRBV5-6 to TRBJ2-1; 14 bases map to TRBD2. The junction had 7 bases not matched to a gene; V was cut back by 4 bases and J by 10 bases. CDR1 SGHDT and CDR2 YYEEEE come from the germline V gene. The CDR3 loop spans 15 amino acids. CDR3 nucleotide sequence: TGTGCCAGCAGCCCGGGGACTAGCGGGAGAGAAGAGCAGTTCTTC. This codes for CASSPGTSGREEQFF.

V usage is TRBV9 and J usage is TRBJ2-5; 10 bases align to TRBD1. Matching the DNA end better, TRBJ2-7 makes the J call doubtful. Looked up from germline, CDR1 is SGDLS and CDR2 is YYNGEE. This CDR3 is 15 amino acids long. CDR3 residues: CASSAGAGTGDEQYF. The DNA of the CDR3 is TGTGCCAGCAGCGCGGGGGCCGGGACAGGGGACGAGCAGTACTTC.

The rearrangement links TRBV7-9 to TRBJ2-5, with 10 bases identical to TRBD2. From germline, CDR1 is SEHNR and CDR2 FQNEAQ (reference sequence). The V gene end was trimmed by 8 bases and the J gene end by 2 bases; junction bases not matched to a gene: 5. The CDR3 has 14 residues. CDR3 protein: CASGLAVRQETQYF. The CDR3 nucleotides are TGTGCCAGCGGACTAGCGGTCCGACAAGAGACCCAGTACTTC.

The chain links TRBV18 to TRBJ1-6, with a possible D match to TRBD1 (5 bases). V was cut by 5 bases and J by 6 bases, with 11 bases left in between. The germline CDR1 and CDR2 sequences are KGHSH and LQKENI. The CDR3 length is 14 residues. The CDR3 DNA follows: TGTGCCAGCTCAGGCGACAGTCTTAATTCACCCCTCCACTTT. Amino acids: CASSGDSLNSPLHF.

J is TRBJ1-3 and V is TRBV19; 7 nucleotides match TRBD1. This CDR3 region has 15 residues. Trimming removed 5 bases from V and 0 bases from J; junction bases left unmatched: 4. The germline gives CDR1 LNHDA, CDR2 SQIVND (reference sequence). CDR3 in DNA: TGTGCCAGTAGTCCGGGGGACAGCTCTGGAAACACCATATATTTT. Translation gives CASSPGDSSGNTIYF. Complete variable domain (other parts from reference TRBV19 and TRBJ1-3): DGGITQSPKYLFRKEGQNVTLSCEQNLNHDAMYWYRQDPGQGLRLIYYSQIVNDFQKGDIAEGYSVSREKKESFPLTVTSAQKNPTAFYLCASSPGDSSGNTIYFGEGSWLTVV.

Only a few counts were recorded for this clone. The genes are TRBV27 and TRBJ1-6; no firm D call. Germline V lookup: CDR1 MNHEY, CDR2 SMNVEV (reference sequence). The V end was cut by 6 bases, the J end by 7 bases, with 16 bases between. The length of the CDR3 is 15 residues. CDR3 residues: CASRTPGGANSPLHF. The CDR3 region has the DNA TGTGCCAGCAGGACCCCGGGAGGAGCGAATTCACCCCTCCACTTT.

The count of this clone is one. The chain carries TRBV2 and TRBJ2-7; 7 bases align to TRBD2. Germline-derived CDR1 and CDR2 are SNHLY and FYNNEI. This CDR3 comprises 13 residues. V was pared by 4 bases and J by 4 bases, with 4 bases of the junction left unmatched. The chain's CDR3 is CASSAAGGYEQYF. The CDR3 nucleotides read TGTGCCAGCAGTGCTGCCGGGGGGTACGAGCAGTACTTC.

The V call is TRBV7-9, the J call TRBJ2-3; 10 bases match TRBD2. This CDR3 spans 17 amino acids. Unmatched junction bases numbered 7, after V lost 4 bases and J lost 0 bases. Per the germline V gene, CDR1 is SEHNR and CDR2 is FQNEAQ (reference sequence). The CDR3 loop is CASSSRIAGGSTDTQYF. The CDR3 region has the DNA TGTGCCAGCAGCTCCAGAATAGCGGGGGGCAGCACAGATACGCAGTATTTT.

The gene calls are TRBV5-1 and TRBJ2-2; D is unclear. The CDR3 sequence is 16 residues long. Germline CDR1 is SGHRS and CDR2 is YFSETQ. V gave up 0 bases and J gave up 1 base, with 10 bases separating them. The CDR3 coding sequence is TGCGCCAGCAGCTTGGACCAGGTGTGGAACACCGGGGAGCTGTTTTTT. Amino acid sequence: CASSLDQVWNTGELFF.

The V gene is TRBV5-1, the J gene TRBJ2-5, with TRBD2 matching 7 bases. The CDR3 covers 16 residues. V lost 0 bases and J lost 4; bases outside the gene matches: 9. The germline V gene has CDR1 SGHRS and CDR2 YFSETQ. The CDR3 loop reads CASSLEPGGRGETQYF. Here the CDR3 DNA reads TGCGCCAGCAGCTTGGAACCGGGGGGTAGAGGAGAGACCCAGTACTTC.

CDR3 in DNA: TGCGCCAGCAGCCTAACAGGGGATAATTCACCCCTCCACTTT. Translated: CASSLTGDNSPLHF. This sequence joins TRBV5-1 and TRBJ1-6; TRBD1 agrees at 7 bases. V was pared by 4 bases and J by 5 bases, with 3 bases of the junction left unmatched. Germline CDR1 reads SGHRS; CDR2 reads YFSETQ. This CDR3 contains 14 residues.

The V and J genes are TRBV6-1 and TRBJ2-7; D is perhaps TRBD2 (6 bases). The germline CDR1 and CDR2 sequences are MNHNS and SASEGT. This CDR3 region has 14 residues. Deletions cut 3 bases from V and 6 bases from J, with 15 bases between. The CDR3 loop is CASSDRARGIEQYF. The CDR3 nucleotides are TGTGCCAGCAGTGATAGGGCCCGGGGGATCGAGCAGTACTTC.

The V call is TRBV10-3, the J call TRBJ2-3, with 8 bases aligning to TRBD2. Germline lookup yields CDR1 ENHRY and CDR2 SYGVKD. The CDR3 is made up of 14 amino acids. Trimming removed 4 bases from V and 1 base from J; junction bases left unmatched: 1. CDR3 amino acids: CAISALAGTDTQYF. The CDR3 region has the DNA TGTGCCATCAGTGCACTAGCGGGCACAGATACGCAGTATTTT.

This sequence joins TRBV6-6 and TRBJ1-4; 9 bases are a match to TRBD1. CDR3 length equals 15 residues. Germline V gene lookup returns CDR1 MNHNY and CDR2 SVGAGI (reference sequence). Trimming took 4 bases from V and 5 from J; bases not matched to a gene: 5. CDR3 sequence reads: CASSFRTGVNEKLFF. In DNA, the CDR3 is TGTGCCAGCAGTTTCCGGACAGGGGTGAATGAAAAACTGTTTTTT.

The chain is built from TRBV7-9 and TRBJ2-4; no reliable D call. The CDR3 contains 18 residues. The germline V gene has CDR1 SEHNR and CDR2 FQNEAQ (reference sequence). V was clipped by 1 base and J by 1 base, with 17 bases between them. The chain's CDR3 is CASSLGLQSPRAKNIQYF. In nucleotides, the CDR3 is TGTGCCAGCAGCTTAGGCCTACAGAGTCCCAGGGCCAAAAACATTCAGTACTTC.

With respect to this clone: Other DNA sequences from this sample encode an identical CDR3 as well. The V gene is TRBV5-1, the J gene TRBJ2-1, with D hard to call. Germline V gene lookup returns CDR1 SGHRS and CDR2 YFSETQ. V lost 7 bases, J lost 5 bases, and 10 bases lay in between. The CDR3 extends over 12 amino acids. CDR3 nucleotides: TGCGCCAGCTTTCAAACAGACAATGAGCAGTTCTTC. It translates to CASFQTDNEQFF. The whole variable domain, filled in from reference TRBV5-1 and TRBJ2-1, reads KAGVTQTPRYLIKTRGQQVTLSCSPISGHRSVSWYQQTPGQGLQFLFEYFSETQRNKGNFPGRFSGRQFSNSRSEMNVSTLELGDSALYLCASFQTDNEQFFGPGTRLTVL.

The chain links TRBV5-5 to TRBJ1-1, with 7 bases that match TRBD1. CDR3 size: 12 residues. In germline, CDR1 is SGHKS, CDR2 YYEKEE (reference sequence). The junction had 4 bases not matched to a gene; V was cut back by 2 bases and J by 9 bases. The CDR3 bases are TGTGCCAGCAGCTTTACAGGGGTTAAAGCTTTCTTT. Translated, it gives CASSFTGVKAFF.

The chain links TRBV6-1 to TRBJ2-7; the match to TRBD1 covers 9 bases. This CDR3 comprises 15 residues. From germline, CDR1 is MNHNS and CDR2 SASEGT. The V and J ends lost 4 bases and 6 bases, in that order; junction bases with no gene match: 10. As DNA, the CDR3 is TGTGCCAGCAGTGTTCAGACCGGGACAGGGACCGAGCAGTACTTC. Protein: CASSVQTGTGTEQYF.

The V and J genes are TRBV10-3 and TRBJ2-7, with a tentative D call TRBD2 (5 bases). The CDR3 loop spans 11 amino acids. CDR1 is ENHRY and CDR2 is SYGVKD in the germline V gene. The CDR3, as DNA: TGTGTTCAGGACTCCGCCTACGAGCAGTACTTC. This encodes CVQDSAYEQYF.

The gene calls are TRBV6-1 and TRBJ2-2; D is perhaps TRBD1 (5 bases). Germline lookup yields CDR1 MNHNS and CDR2 SASEGT. V gave up 7 bases and J gave up 1 base, with 10 bases separating them. This CDR3 has 14 residues. For the CDR3, the DNA is TGTGCCAGCACCTGGACACGGAACACCGGGGAGCTGTTTTTT. Residues: CASTWTRNTGELFF.

This chain connects TRBV19 to TRBJ2-1; the match to TRBD2 covers 10 bases. J was trimmed by 4 bases and V by 3 bases; bases with no gene match: 3. Per germline, CDR1 LNHDA and CDR2 SQIVND (reference sequence). The CDR3 is 15 residues long. The CDR3 region is CASSIGLAEYNEQFF. For the CDR3, the DNA is TGTGCCAGTAGTATCGGACTAGCGGAATACAATGAGCAGTTCTTC.

This clone has just a few counts. The chain combines TRBV5-1 with TRBJ2-3, with 8 bases matching TRBD2. Trimming at V came to 4 bases and at J to 6 bases, leaving 7 bases not matched to a gene. There are 14 residues in the CDR3. CDR1 is SGHRS and CDR2 is YFSETQ in the germline V gene. CDR3 sequence (DNA): TGCGCCAGCAGCGTCGGGAGGGTTACGGATACGCAGTATTTT. Protein product: CASSVGRVTDTQYF.

The rearrangement joins TRBV2 to TRBJ2-1, with a weak D call TRBD1 (6 bases). The length of the CDR3 is 14 residues. Germline V gene lookup returns CDR1 SNHLY and CDR2 FYNNEI. Trimming took off 4 bases at V and 7 bases at J, with 14 bases between the two ends. CDR3 sequence reads: CASSVGGSSNEQFF. The CDR3 DNA is TGTGCCAGCAGTGTAGGGGGAAGCAGTAATGAGCAGTTCTTC.

In its sample, this clone was seen a few times. The V call is TRBV11-2, the J call TRBJ1-5; D not certain. The CDR3 totals 13 residues. Trimming left V 0 bases short and J 4 bases short, with 4 bases between. The V gene's germline CDR1 is SGHAT and CDR2 FQNNGV. CDR3 in amino acids: CASSLDRNQPQHF. CDR3 nucleotides: TGTGCCAGCAGCTTAGACAGGAATCAGCCCCAGCATTTT.